This T cell receptor beta chain emerged from a study of tumor-infiltrating lymphocytes in primary liver carcinoma. Remarks on this clonotype: As yet, its antigen is unknown.

Findings and caveats of the study: In tumor-adjacent and tumor-blood pairs, overlap was lower than in tumor region pairs.

Unsorted bulk tissue, about 20-32 mg of it, served as the source for co-extraction of RNA and DNA. The germline V and J ends were trimmed by 5 bases and 10 bases, with 17 bases remaining between them. Looked up from germline, CDR1 is SQVTM and CDR2 is ANQGSEA. The CDR3 covers 12 residues. From roughly 0.55 ug of total RNA, TCR beta-specific cDNA was reverse-transcribed using a constant-region primer. Researchers made the TCR beta libraries by running three nested multiplex PCR rounds with slightly modified ARM-PCR. Investigators reported that the first two PCR rounds, at 10 to 11 cycles each, used TRBV1-TRBV30 forward primers with a C-beta reverse primer. TCRdb reanalysed the multiplex PCR reads using MiXCR and keeps one entry per CDR3 protein. The sample lists more than 55,000 distinct CDR3 sequences, just over 70% occurring once.

The specimen sequenced was liver tumor tissue from sampling region 2. The subset: tumor region T2, inferior pole. This TCR came from a man aged 40-50 years with primary liver carcinoma and hepatitis B virus infection. The chain links TRBV29-1 to TRBJ1-2, with unresolved D. The CDR3 DNA reads as TGCAGCGTTAGAGTCAAATACGCTGTCTACACCTTC. It is translated as CSVRVKYAVYTF.